The 17 T cell receptor beta chains in this list originate from one sample, sequenced in a study of T cell responses to AZD1222 COVID-19 vaccine. Sequenced by immunoSEQ multiplex PCR; TCRdb stores in-frame clones only, minus some. The sample has roughly 160,000 clones, roughly nine tenths seen once. Material: peripheral blood, obtained 28 days after the second AZD1222 dose. These receptors came from an adult who received the AZD1222 COVID-19 vaccine.

The V and J genes are TRBV7-2 and TRBJ2-1; D uncertain. CDR1 is SGHTA, CDR2 FQGNSA, per germline. The CDR3 is 14 residues long. V lost 5 bases, J lost 15 bases, and 23 bases lay in between. The CDR3 spells CASSVRYDLNRPFF. The CDR3 DNA is TGTGCCAGCAGCGTCCGGTATGACCTCAACCGTCCGTTCTTC.

The rearrangement joins TRBV27 to TRBJ1-2; the D is unclear. The germline CDR1 and CDR2 sequences are MNHEY and SMNVEV (reference sequence). The CDR3 is 13 residues long. Trimming stripped 6 bases from V and 6 bases from J, with 14 bases between. Written as DNA, the CDR3 is TGTGCCAGCAGCCGACACAGCGTGAATGGCTACACCTTC. Its translation is CASSRHSVNGYTF.

The chain carries TRBV28 and TRBJ1-5; TRBD1 aligns across 10 bases. Germline V gene sequence: CDR1 MDHEN, CDR2 SYDVKM. After removal of 8 bases from V and 3 bases from J, the junction contained 4 bases not matched to a gene. The CDR3 runs to 14 residues. The CDR3 sequence is CASGGTGDNQPQHF. In DNA, the CDR3 is TGTGCCAGCGGTGGGACAGGGGACAATCAGCCCCAGCATTTT.

The chain combines TRBV6-5 with TRBJ1-1, with 9 bases aligning to TRBD1. J lost 5 bases, V lost 6 bases, and 4 bases had no gene match. Germline CDR1 reads MNHEY; CDR2 reads SVGAGI. The CDR3 sequence is 13 residues long. The CDR3 sequence: CASSLGTGTEAFF. DNA for the CDR3: TGTGCCAGCAGCCTCGGGACAGGGACTGAAGCTTTCTTT.

V is TRBV7-2 and J is TRBJ1-2, with D uncertain. Trimming removed 11 bases at V and 0 bases at J, with 13 bases between. The V gene's germline CDR1 is SGHTA and CDR2 FQGNSA. The CDR3 has 13 residues. The CDR3 spells CASEAQANYGYTF. The CDR3 DNA sequence: TGTGCCTCCGAGGCGCAAGCTAACTATGGCTACACCTTC.

CDR3 amino acids: CASKDLPGLAAGGEQFF. CDR3 in DNA: TGTGCCAGCAAAGACCTTCCCGGACTAGCGGCCGGGGGTGAGCAGTTCTTC. V and J are TRBV2 and TRBJ2-1, with 10 nucleotides matching TRBD2. This CDR3 region has 17 residues. With V trimmed by 7 bases and J by 9 bases, 18 bases remained unmatched. Germline CDR1 SNHLY, CDR2 FYNNEI.

In regard to this clone: This CDR3 is also generated by other DNA sequences in the sample. The gene calls are TRBV19 and TRBJ2-1; 7 bases fit TRBD2. The V segment lost 1 base and the J segment 7 bases; nucleotides outside the gene matches: 1. Germline V gives CDR1 LNHDA, CDR2 SQIVND (reference sequence). The CDR3 covers 13 residues. The CDR3 loop is CASSIGGGNEQFF. The CDR3 nucleotides are TGTGCCAGTAGTATAGGGGGGGGAAATGAGCAGTTCTTC.

The V gene is TRBV27, the J gene TRBJ2-4; D not resolved. Trimming took 6 bases from V and 0 from J, leaving 18 bases between them. Germline-derived CDR1 and CDR2 are MNHEY and SMNVEV (reference sequence). The CDR3 has 17 residues. The CDR3 region has the DNA TGTGCCAGCAGCCTAGACATACGCTCCCTAGCCAAAAACATTCAGTACTTC. Translating it yields CASSLDIRSLAKNIQYF.

The CDR3 DNA reads TGTGCCAGCAGCGTCAGCGGGATAGACACAGATACGCAGTATTTT. It translates to CASSVSGIDTDTQYF. The V call is TRBV9, the J call TRBJ2-3; 7 bases are a match to TRBD2. With V trimmed by 2 bases and J by 2 bases, 5 bases remained unmatched. Germline CDR1 reads SGDLS; CDR2 reads YYNGEE. The CDR3 is 15 residues long.

The chain links TRBV28 to TRBJ1-2; D gene uncertain. The CDR3 loop spans 14 amino acids. Germline loops: CDR1 MDHEN, CDR2 SYDVKM. The V end was cut by 7 bases, the J end by 2 bases, with 14 bases between. The CDR3 reads CASIPLGRNYGYTF. CDR3 coding DNA: TGTGCCAGCATCCCCTTGGGGAGAAACTATGGCTACACCTTC.

This chain connects TRBV5-4 to TRBJ2-7; D might be TRBD2 (7 bases). The CDR3 is made up of 15 amino acids. Between the trimmed V and J ends, which lost 0 bases and 7 bases, there was a span of 17 bases. Per the germline V gene, CDR1 is SGHNT and CDR2 is YYREEE (reference sequence). CDR3 nucleotides: TGTGCCAGCAGCTTGGTTGTGGCTAGCGGACAGGAGCAGTACTTC. It encodes CASSLVVASGQEQYF. The variable domain in full, completed from reference TRBV5-4 and TRBJ2-7, reads ETGVTQSPTHLIKTRGQQVTLRCSSQSGHNTVSWYQQALGQGPQFIFQYYREEENGRGNFPPRFSGLQFPNYSSELNVNALELDDSALYLCASSLVVASGQEQYFGPGTRLTVT.

The CDR3 loop is CASSYRGQTNQPQHF. CDR3 DNA sequence: TGTGCCAGCAGCTATCGGGGACAGACCAATCAGCCCCAGCATTTT. The genes are TRBV5-6 and TRBJ1-5; 7 nucleotides align to TRBD1. This CDR3 is built from 15 residues. Germline CDR1 reads SGHDT; CDR2 reads YYEEEE. With 3 bases clipped from V and 3 bases from J, the junction kept 6 bases outside the gene matches.

The CDR3 DNA is TGTGCCAGCAGTTTCGAGGGCCTCAATCAGCCCCAGCATTTT. Protein: CASSFEGLNQPQHF. The rearrangement joins TRBV27 to TRBJ1-5; D remains ambiguous. Between the trimmed V and J ends, which lost 3 bases and 3 bases, there was a span of 9 bases. This CDR3 spans 14 amino acids. The V gene's germline CDR1 is MNHEY and CDR2 SMNVEV (reference sequence).

The rearrangement uses TRBV6-1 and TRBJ2-7; no clear D gene. V was shortened by 2 bases and J by 0 bases, with 11 bases between the two germline ends. CDR1 MNHNS and CDR2 SASEGT come from the germline V gene. The CDR3 consists of 15 residues. The CDR3 region is CASSETQRRSYEQYF. The CDR3, as DNA: TGTGCCAGCAGTGAAACACAGCGACGCTCCTACGAGCAGTACTTC.

J is TRBJ1-1 and V is TRBV29-1; D ambiguous. The V end lost 3 bases, the J end lost 1 base, and 9 bases lay between the germline ends. This CDR3 is built from 13 residues. Germline lookup yields CDR1 SQVTM and CDR2 ANQGSEA. The CDR3 DNA is TGCAGCGTTGAGCGGCAGACGAACACTGAAGCTTTCTTT. Protein product: CSVERQTNTEAFF. The full variable domain, completed using reference TRBV29-1 and TRBJ1-1, is SAVISQKPSRDICQRGTSLTIQCQVDSQVTMMFWYRQQPGQSLTLIATANQGSEATYESGFVIDKFPISRPNLTFSTLTVSNMSPEDSSIYLCSVERQTNTEAFFGQGTRLTVV.

The chain links TRBV7-2 to TRBJ1-2; maybe TRBD1 (5 bases). V lost 6 bases and J lost 2, with 16 bases in between. The CDR3 covers 15 residues. The V gene's germline CDR1 is SGHTA and CDR2 FQGNSA. CDR3 region: CASRTVGVGNYGYTF. CDR3 DNA sequence: TGTGCCAGCAGGACCGTGGGGGTAGGCAACTATGGCTACACCTTC.

The chain joins TRBV15 to TRBJ2-1, with 7 bases aligning to TRBD2. The J segment lost 10 bases and the V segment lost 3 bases, leaving 6 bases of the junction unmatched. The CDR3 has 13 residues. Per the germline V gene, CDR1 is LNHNV and CDR2 is YYDKDF (reference sequence). The CDR3 region has the DNA TGTGCCACCAGCAGTGAACCGGGACTAGAGCAGTTCTTC. This codes for CATSSEPGLEQFF. Full variable domain (remainder filled in from reference TRBV15 and TRBJ2-1): DAMVIQNPRYQVTQFGKPVTLSCSQTLNHNVMYWYQQKSSQAPKLLFHYYDKDFNNEADTPDNFQSRRPNTSFCFLDIRSPGLGDTAMYLCATSSEPGLEQFFGPGTRLTVL.